A selection of T cell receptor beta chains follows, all from one sample in a study of blood T cell repertoires in COVID-19. Libraries were prepared by immunoSEQ multiplex PCR; TCRdb keeps only in-frame clonotypes and omits some of them. The table has 250,000 or so clones, around 90% seen once. Sequencing was carried out using PBMCs or T cells enriched from blood (not recorded which). These receptor sequences come from a woman aged 30 to 39 who had been exposed to COVID-19. The CDR3 runs from the conserved cysteine through the conserved F or W. The order of the fields is CDR3 protein, CDR3 DNA, V gene, CDR3 length, clone size, D gene, J gene. D genes are given only for firm matches. Not every row has a clone size; where given, it reads once, few, many or a size class.

CDR3aa: CASSLSHRGRSWQYF
CDR3nt: TGTGCCAGCAGTTTATCGCACAGGGGGCGGTCATGGCAGTACTTC
v_gene: TRBV27
len: 15
abundance: NA
d_gene: TRBD1
j_gene: TRBJ2-7

CDR3aa: CASSRRDTDQPQHF
CDR3nt: TGTGCCAGCAGCCGCCGGGACACAGATCAGCCCCAGCATTTT
v_gene: TRBV5-5
len: 14
abundance: once
d_gene: NA
j_gene: TRBJ1-5

CDR3aa: CASSVRDNPSTDTQYF
CDR3nt: TGTGCCAGCAGTGTCCGGGACAATCCTAGCACAGATACGCAGTATTTT
v_gene: TRBV27
len: 16
abundance: NA
d_gene: NA
j_gene: TRBJ2-3

CDR3aa: CASSSGQGRDTQYF
CDR3nt: TGTGCCAGCAGTTCGGGACAGGGGAGAGATACGCAGTATTTT
v_gene: TRBV27
len: 14
abundance: NA
d_gene: TRBD1
j_gene: TRBJ2-3

CDR3aa: CASSLAPGGDYYGYTF
CDR3nt: TGTGCCAGCAGTTTGGCGCCAGGGGGCGATTATTATGGCTACACCTTC
v_gene: TRBV28
len: 16
abundance: NA
d_gene: TRBD1
j_gene: TRBJ1-2

CDR3aa: CASSIIREASYEQYF
CDR3nt: TGTGCCAGCAGTATCATCCGGGAGGCCTCCTACGAGCAGTACTTC
v_gene: TRBV6-2/TRBV6-3
len: 15
abundance: NA
d_gene: TRBD2
j_gene: TRBJ2-7

CDR3aa: CASSLDRSSGNTIYF
CDR3nt: TGTGCCAGCTCACTCGACCGGAGCTCTGGAAACACCATATATTTT
v_gene: TRBV18
len: 15
abundance: NA
d_gene: NA
j_gene: TRBJ1-3

CDR3aa: CASSVDLGTEAFF
CDR3nt: TGTGCCAGCAGCGTCGACTTAGGCACTGAAGCTTTCTTT
v_gene: TRBV9
len: 13
abundance: NA
d_gene: NA
j_gene: TRBJ1-1

CDR3aa: CASRRTSGSSNEQFF
CDR3nt: TGTGCCAGCCGCCGGACTAGCGGGAGTAGCAATGAGCAGTTCTTC
v_gene: TRBV7-9
len: 15
abundance: NA
d_gene: TRBD2
j_gene: TRBJ2-1

CDR3aa: CASSFGTGGTYGYTF
CDR3nt: TGTGCCAGCAGTTTTGGGACAGGGGGTACCTATGGCTACACCTTC
v_gene: TRBV6-2/TRBV6-3
len: 15
abundance: NA
d_gene: TRBD1
j_gene: TRBJ1-2

CDR3aa: CASRRTSGSTDTQYF
CDR3nt: TGCGCCAGCAGGAGGACTAGCGGGAGTACAGATACGCAGTATTTT
v_gene: TRBV5-1
len: 15
abundance: NA
d_gene: TRBD2
j_gene: TRBJ2-3

CDR3aa: CASSQDRGRSYEQYF
CDR3nt: TGCGCCAGCAGTCAAGACAGGGGCCGCTCCTACGAGCAGTACTTC
v_gene: TRBV10-1
len: 15
abundance: NA
d_gene: TRBD1
j_gene: TRBJ2-7

CDR3aa: CASSLSTSRCGDEQFF
CDR3nt: TGCGCCAGCAGTCTCAGTACTAGCCGGTGTGGGGATGAGCAGTTCTTC
v_gene: TRBV23-1
len: 16
abundance: few
d_gene: NA
j_gene: TRBJ2-1

CDR3aa: CASSLLAAQETQYF
CDR3nt: TGCGCCAGCAGCTTACTAGCGGCCCAAGAGACCCAGTACTTC
v_gene: TRBV5-1
len: 14
abundance: NA
d_gene: TRBD2
j_gene: TRBJ2-5

CDR3aa: CATSRDRGGPVNNEQFF
CDR3nt: TGTGCCACCAGCAGAGATCGGGGGGGGCCCGTGAACAATGAGCAGTTCTTC
v_gene: TRBV15
len: 17
abundance: NA
d_gene: TRBD2
j_gene: TRBJ2-1

CDR3aa: CASSLGLAGGPHREQYF
CDR3nt: TGTGCCAGCAGCCTGGGACTAGCGGGAGGGCCTCATCGCGAGCAGTACTTC
v_gene: TRBV6-2/TRBV6-3
len: 17
abundance: NA
d_gene: TRBD2
j_gene: TRBJ2-7

CDR3aa: CASRQTGWVQPQHF
CDR3nt: TGTGCCAGTAGACAAACAGGGTGGGTGCAGCCCCAGCATTTT
v_gene: TRBV19
len: 14
abundance: NA
d_gene: NA
j_gene: TRBJ1-5

CDR3aa: CASSLGDRGGGQPQHF
CDR3nt: TGTGCCAGCAGCTTAGGTGACAGGGGAGGCGGTCAGCCCCAGCATTTT
v_gene: TRBV7-3
len: 16
abundance: NA
d_gene: TRBD1
j_gene: TRBJ1-5

CDR3aa: CATSDTGLSGHTDTQYF
CDR3nt: TGTGCCACCAGTGATACAGGACTATCGGGGCACACAGATACGCAGTATTTT
v_gene: TRBV24-1
len: 17
abundance: NA
d_gene: NA
j_gene: TRBJ2-3

CDR3aa: CASSHSGTGSYEQYF
CDR3nt: TGCGCCAGCAGCCACTCCGGGACAGGGTCTTACGAGCAGTACTTC
v_gene: TRBV5-1
len: 15
abundance: few
d_gene: TRBD1
j_gene: TRBJ2-7

CDR3aa: CASSYPGRDRGAGYTF
CDR3nt: TGTGCCAGCAGTTACCCGGGCCGGGACAGGGGAGCTGGCTACACCTTC
v_gene: TRBV6-6
len: 16
abundance: once
d_gene: TRBD1
j_gene: TRBJ1-2

CDR3aa: CASSSQVNTEAFF
CDR3nt: TGTGCCAGCAGTTCACAGGTGAACACTGAAGCTTTCTTT
v_gene: TRBV12-3/TRBV12-4
len: 13
abundance: NA
d_gene: NA
j_gene: TRBJ1-1

CDR3aa: CASSEDYTGELFF
CDR3nt: TGTGCCAGCAGTGAGGACTACACCGGGGAGCTGTTTTTT
v_gene: TRBV6-4
len: 13
abundance: few
d_gene: NA
j_gene: TRBJ2-2

CDR3aa: CASSLVGGNNTGELFF
CDR3nt: TGTGCCAGCAGCTTGGTGGGAGGGAATAACACCGGGGAGCTGTTTTTT
v_gene: TRBV5-6
len: 16
abundance: NA
d_gene: TRBD2
j_gene: TRBJ2-2

CDR3aa: CASSLGGSHYGYTF
CDR3nt: TGCGCCAGCAGCTTGGGAGGGTCGCACTATGGCTACACCTTC
v_gene: TRBV5-1
len: 14
abundance: NA
d_gene: NA
j_gene: TRBJ1-2

CDR3aa: CASSLARNTEAFF
CDR3nt: TGCGCCAGCAGCTTGGCCAGGAACACTGAAGCTTTCTTT
v_gene: TRBV5-1
len: 13
abundance: NA
d_gene: NA
j_gene: TRBJ1-1

CDR3aa: CASSHRDSPLHF
CDR3nt: TGTGCCAGCAGCCACAGGGACTCACCCCTCCACTTT
v_gene: TRBV6-5
len: 12
abundance: NA
d_gene: NA
j_gene: TRBJ1-6

CDR3aa: CASSPRLADHYYNEQFF
CDR3nt: TGCGCCAGCAGCCCCCGACTAGCGGACCATTACTACAATGAGCAGTTCTTC
v_gene: TRBV5-1
len: 17
abundance: once
d_gene: TRBD2
j_gene: TRBJ2-1

CDR3aa: CSASKFPKAGRGDTQYF
CDR3nt: TGCAGTGCTAGTAAATTTCCCAAAGCGGGTCGGGGAGATACGCAGTATTTT
v_gene: TRBV20-1
len: 17
abundance: NA
d_gene: NA
j_gene: TRBJ2-3

CDR3aa: CASSHGQGYTDTQYF
CDR3nt: TGTGCCAGCAGCCACGGACAGGGTTACACAGATACGCAGTATTTT
v_gene: TRBV14
len: 15
abundance: NA
d_gene: TRBD1
j_gene: TRBJ2-3

CDR3aa: CASSPGTSSSNEQFF
CDR3nt: TGTGCCAGCAGCCCGGGGACTTCCAGTTCCAATGAGCAGTTCTTC
v_gene: TRBV4-2
len: 15
abundance: NA
d_gene: NA
j_gene: TRBJ2-1